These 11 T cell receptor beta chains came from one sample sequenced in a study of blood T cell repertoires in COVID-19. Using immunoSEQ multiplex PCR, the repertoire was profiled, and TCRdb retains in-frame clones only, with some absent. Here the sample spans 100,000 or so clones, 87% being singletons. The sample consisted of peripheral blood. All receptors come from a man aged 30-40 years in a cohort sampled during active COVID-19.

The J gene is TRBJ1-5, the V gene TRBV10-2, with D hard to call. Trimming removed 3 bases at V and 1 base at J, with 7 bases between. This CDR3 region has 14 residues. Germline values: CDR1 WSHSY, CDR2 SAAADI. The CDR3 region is CASSEQISNQPQHF. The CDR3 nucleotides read TGCGCCAGCAGTGAACAGATAAGCAATCAGCCCCAGCATTTT.

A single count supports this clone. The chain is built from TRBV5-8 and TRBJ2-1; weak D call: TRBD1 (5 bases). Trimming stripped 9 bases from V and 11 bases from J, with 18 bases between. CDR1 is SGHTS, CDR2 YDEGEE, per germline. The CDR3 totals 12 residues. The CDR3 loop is CATNRQKLQQFF. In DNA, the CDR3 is TGTGCCACAAACCGACAGAAACTACAGCAGTTCTTC.

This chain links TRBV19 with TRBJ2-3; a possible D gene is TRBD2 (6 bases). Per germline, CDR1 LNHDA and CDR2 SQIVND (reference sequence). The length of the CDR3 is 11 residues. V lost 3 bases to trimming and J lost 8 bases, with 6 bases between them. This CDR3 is CASSMGGTQYF. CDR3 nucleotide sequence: TGTGCCAGTAGTATGGGGGGTACGCAGTATTTT.

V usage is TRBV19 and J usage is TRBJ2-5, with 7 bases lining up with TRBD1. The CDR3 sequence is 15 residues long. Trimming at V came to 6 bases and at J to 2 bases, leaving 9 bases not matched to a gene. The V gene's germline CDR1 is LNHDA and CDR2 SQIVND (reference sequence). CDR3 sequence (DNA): TGTGCCAGTAGACTCAGAAGGGGACAGCAAGAGACCCAGTACTTC. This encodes CASRLRRGQQETQYF.

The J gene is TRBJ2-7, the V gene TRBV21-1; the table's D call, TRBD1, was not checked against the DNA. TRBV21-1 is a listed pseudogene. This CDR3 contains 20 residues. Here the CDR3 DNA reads TGTGCCAGCAGCAAAGCGTCGTGCGGGGACAGGATCCTGGAGTCGGGCCAGCAGTACTTC. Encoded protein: CASSKASCGDRILESGQQYF.

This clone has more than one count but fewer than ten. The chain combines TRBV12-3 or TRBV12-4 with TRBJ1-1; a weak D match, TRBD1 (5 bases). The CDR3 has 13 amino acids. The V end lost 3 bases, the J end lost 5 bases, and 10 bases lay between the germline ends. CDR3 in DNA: TGTGCCAGCAGTTTTGGGGGGAGAACTGAAGCTTTCTTT. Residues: CASSFGGRTEAFF.

CDR3 residues: CASSPGQIAGANVLTF. The CDR3 DNA reads TGTGCCAGCAGCCCAGGACAAATTGCTGGGGCCAACGTCCTGACTTTC. The rearrangement joins TRBV7-8 to TRBJ2-6, with D tentatively TRBD1 (5 bases). The germline V and J ends were trimmed by 5 bases and 2 bases, with 13 bases remaining between them. The V gene's germline CDR1 is SGHVS and CDR2 FQNEAQ. This CDR3 contains 16 residues.

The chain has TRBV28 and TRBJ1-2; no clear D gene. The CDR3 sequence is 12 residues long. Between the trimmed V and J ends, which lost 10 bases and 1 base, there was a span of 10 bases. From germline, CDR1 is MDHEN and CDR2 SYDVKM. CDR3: CAIRALNYGYTF. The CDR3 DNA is TGTGCCATAAGAGCCCTTAACTATGGCTACACCTTC.

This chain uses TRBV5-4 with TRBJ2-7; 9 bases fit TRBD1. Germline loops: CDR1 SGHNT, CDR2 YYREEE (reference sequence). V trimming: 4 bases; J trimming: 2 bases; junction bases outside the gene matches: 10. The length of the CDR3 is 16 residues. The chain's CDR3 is CASSRDGTGRTYEQYF. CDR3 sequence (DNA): TGTGCCAGCAGCCGCGACGGGACAGGGAGAACCTACGAGCAGTACTTC.

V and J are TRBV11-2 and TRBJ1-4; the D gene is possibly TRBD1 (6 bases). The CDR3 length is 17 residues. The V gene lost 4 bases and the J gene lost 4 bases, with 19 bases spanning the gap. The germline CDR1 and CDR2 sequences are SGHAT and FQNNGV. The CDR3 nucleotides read TGTGCCAGCAGCTCACTACGGCCGGACAGCTTTAATGAAAAACTGTTTTTT. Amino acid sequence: CASSSLRPDSFNEKLFF.

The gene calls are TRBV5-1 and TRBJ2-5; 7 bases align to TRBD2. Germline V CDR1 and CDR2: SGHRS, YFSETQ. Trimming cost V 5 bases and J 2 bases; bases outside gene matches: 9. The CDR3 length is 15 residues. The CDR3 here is CASSGAGRGQETQYF. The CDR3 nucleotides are TGCGCCAGCAGTGGGGCGGGGAGGGGTCAAGAGACCCAGTACTTC.